A selection of T cell receptor beta chains follows, all from one sample in a study of CD8 T cells in ankylosing spondylitis. Using its own MiXCR run on the 5' RACE reads, TCRdb lists one record per CDR3 protein. This sample has 150,000 to 200,000 distinct CDR3 sequences, with 10% to 15% found just once. Source material: blood, either unsorted or a sorted T cell fraction (not recorded which). The receptors come from a female donor with ankylosing spondylitis or in good health (not recorded which). Both conserved end residues are part of each CDR3. D genes are given only for firm matches. For some rows the clone size is stated as once, few or many, or as a class when expanded; others skip it.

D gene,clone size,V gene,J gene,CDR3 protein,CDR3 DNA
NA,many,TRBV5-1,TRBJ1-1,CASSPQPVNTEAFF,TGCGCCAGCAGCCCCCAGCCGGTGAACACTGAAGCTTTCTTT
NA,many,TRBV3-1,TRBJ2-1,CASKDTRENEQFF,TGTGCCAGCAAGGACACTCGGGAGAATGAGCAGTTCTTC
NA,NA,TRBV12-3/TRBV12-4,TRBJ1-6,CASSLAQGLPLHF,TGTGCCAGCAGTTTAGCCCAGGGGTTGCCCCTCCACTTT
NA,many,TRBV28,TRBJ2-1,CASSLARGVYNEQFF,TGTGCCAGCAGTTTAGCGAGGGGGGTCTACAATGAGCAGTTCTTC
NA,NA,TRBV25-1,TRBJ2-2,CASSERQEAGELFF,TGTGCCAGCAGTGAACGACAGGAGGCCGGGGAGCTGTTTTTT
TRBD2,many,TRBV12-3/TRBV12-4,TRBJ2-3,CASSSGLSGSGYF,TGTGCCAGCAGTTCCGGACTTAGCGGGAGTGGGTATTTT
NA,many,TRBV20-1,TRBJ1-4,CSGQGDEKLFF,TGCAGTGGGCAGGGAGACGAAAAACTGTTTTTT
TRBD2,NA,TRBV7-2,TRBJ2-7,CASTPSGSYEQYF,TGTGCCAGCACTCCTAGCGGGAGCTACGAGCAGTACTTC
TRBD2,many,TRBV6-5,TRBJ2-2,CASSYTWTSGRHGELFF,TGTGCCAGCAGTTACACTTGGACTAGCGGGCGTCACGGGGAGCTGTTTTTT
NA,many,TRBV28,TRBJ1-3,CASSPPGTPISGNTIYF,TGTGCCAGCAGTCCACCCGGGACACCGATCTCTGGAAACACCATATATTTT
NA,few,TRBV11-3,TRBJ2-2,CASSSKARGELFF,TGTGCCAGCAGCTCAAAGGCGCGCGGGGAGCTGTTTTTT
TRBD1,NA,TRBV15,TRBJ1-1,CATSRDVDRGDTEAFF,TGTGCCACCAGCAGAGACGTTGACAGGGGCGACACTGAAGCTTTCTTT
TRBD2,many,TRBV12-3/TRBV12-4,TRBJ2-1,CASRQTSGRAHEQFF,TGTGCCAGCAGGCAGACTAGCGGGAGGGCCCATGAGCAGTTCTTC
NA,many,TRBV12-3/TRBV12-4,TRBJ1-1,CASSLGVAAEAFF,TGTGCCAGCAGTTTAGGCGTAGCCGCTGAAGCTTTCTTT
NA,many,TRBV20-1,TRBJ2-7,CSARAGSSYEQYF,TGCAGTGCTAGGGCCGGGTCCTCCTACGAGCAGTACTTC
TRBD1,few,TRBV12-3/TRBV12-4,TRBJ2-1,CASRDPGQGSNEQFF,TGTGCCAGCAGAGACCCGGGACAGGGTAGCAATGAGCAGTTCTTC
NA,many,TRBV7-2,TRBJ1-2,CASSPTGGPYGYTF,TGTGCCAGCAGCCCGACCGGGGGACCCTATGGCTACACCTTC
NA,few,TRBV12-3/TRBV12-4,TRBJ2-1,CASSLDQSYNEQFF,TGTGCCAGCAGTTTAGACCAATCCTACAATGAGCAGTTCTTC
NA,many,TRBV6-2/TRBV6-3,TRBJ1-5,CASKLEGFRPQHF,TGTGCCAGCAAACTGGAGGGGTTTCGGCCCCAGCATTTT
TRBD2,few,TRBV5-1,TRBJ2-1,CASSKRESFNEQFF,TGCGCCAGTTCCAAGCGGGAGTCCTTCAATGAGCAGTTCTTC
NA,many,TRBV14,TRBJ1-1,CASSQARMNTEAFF,TGTGCCAGCAGCCAAGCCAGAATGAACACTGAAGCTTTCTTT
NA,many,TRBV29-1,TRBJ2-3,CSVEWATDTQYF,TGCAGCGTTGAATGGGCTACAGATACGCAGTATTTT
NA,few,TRBV27,TRBJ2-5,CASSLATVRETQYF,TGTGCCAGCAGTTTGGCGACAGTCCGGGAGACCCAGTACTTC
TRBD1,many,TRBV7-2,TRBJ1-1,CASSLFGQGFQAFF,TGTGCCAGCAGCTTGTTCGGACAGGGCTTCCAAGCTTTCTTT
NA,NA,TRBV12-5,TRBJ2-1,CASGSQMGHEQFF,TGTGCTAGTGGTTCCCAGATGGGCCATGAGCAGTTCTTC
TRBD1,NA,TRBV13,TRBJ2-6,CTSSLGTGGGDGANVLTF,TGTACCAGCAGTTTAGGGACAGGGGGCGGGGATGGGGCCAACGTCCTGACTTTC
NA,many,TRBV7-2,TRBJ1-1,CASSSPWGMNTEAFF,TGTGCCAGCAGCTCCCCGTGGGGGATGAACACTGAAGCTTTCTTT
TRBD1,many,TRBV7-2,TRBJ2-7,CASSSGTGINEQYF,TGTGCCAGCAGCTCCGGGACAGGGATAAACGAGCAGTACTTC
TRBD2,many,TRBV20-1,TRBJ2-1,CSASSGGGQFF,TGCAGTGCTAGCTCTGGCGGGGGGCAGTTCTTC
NA,many,TRBV29-1,TRBJ2-1,CSVGTQANNEQFF,TGCAGCGTTGGGACTCAAGCTAACAATGAGCAGTTCTTC
NA,few,TRBV5-1,TRBJ2-7,CASSPSTTGIASYEQYF,TGCGCCAGCAGCCCCTCAACAACAGGGATAGCCTCCTACGAGCAGTACTTC
TRBD1,many,TRBV5-1,TRBJ1-1,CASSEITGAATEAFF,TGCGCCAGCAGTGAGATAACAGGGGCGGCCACTGAAGCTTTCTTT
NA,many,TRBV2,TRBJ2-1,CASTEGGIPYNEQFF,TGTGCCAGCACCGAGGGGGGGATCCCCTACAATGAGCAGTTCTTC
TRBD2,many,TRBV10-3,TRBJ2-7,CAISEPTSGRLYEQYF,TGTGCCATCAGTGAGCCAACTAGCGGGAGGCTCTACGAGCAGTACTTC
NA,many,TRBV28,TRBJ1-5,CASSTYQPQHF,TGTGCCAGCAGTACCTATCAGCCCCAGCATTTT
TRBD1,NA,TRBV10-3,TRBJ2-7,CAISEIGQVYEQYF,TGTGCCATCAGTGAAATAGGACAGGTCTACGAGCAGTACTTC
TRBD1,few,TRBV24-1,TRBJ2-7,CATSDRRQGAYEQYF,TGTGCCACCAGTGATAGGAGACAGGGCGCCTACGAGCAGTACTTC
TRBD1,many,TRBV7-6,TRBJ2-2,CASSLEDRGTGELFF,TGTGCCAGCAGCTTAGAGGACAGGGGAACCGGGGAGCTGTTTTTT
TRBD1,many,TRBV7-2,TRBJ2-2,CASSRGQLNTGELFF,TGTGCCAGCAGCCGGGGACAGTTGAACACCGGGGAGCTGTTTTTT
NA,NA,TRBV7-9,TRBJ2-5,CASSKTMASLRETQYF,TGTGCCAGCAGCAAAACAATGGCGTCGCTCAGAGAGACCCAGTACTTC